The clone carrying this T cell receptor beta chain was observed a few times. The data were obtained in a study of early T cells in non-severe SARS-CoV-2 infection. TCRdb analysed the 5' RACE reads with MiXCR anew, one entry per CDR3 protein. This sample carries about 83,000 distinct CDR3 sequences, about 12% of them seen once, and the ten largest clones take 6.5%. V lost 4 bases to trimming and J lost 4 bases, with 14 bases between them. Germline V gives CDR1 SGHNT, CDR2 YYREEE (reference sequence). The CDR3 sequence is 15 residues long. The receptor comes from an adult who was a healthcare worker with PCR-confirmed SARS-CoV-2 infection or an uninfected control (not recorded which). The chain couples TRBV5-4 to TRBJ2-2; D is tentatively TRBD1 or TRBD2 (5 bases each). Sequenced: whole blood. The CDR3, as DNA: TGTGCCAGCAGCGGGGGACCGCCGATCACCGGGGAGCTGTTTTTT. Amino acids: CASSGGPPITGELFF.